The 23 T cell receptor beta chains listed next were all sequenced from one sample in a study of shared clonotypes between healthy human individuals (dated by TCRdb to 2019 to 2021). Receptors were amplified or captured by the immunoSEQ multiplex PCR assay. Imported from immuneACCESS, the table was reduced by TCRdb to in-frame sequences with V and J called. These copies leave out some clones; in studies compared against another copy, an unresolved V gene accounts for under half, and the cause of the remainder is not known. In this sample the table shows approximately 340,000 clones, 74% of which occur a single time. Approximately 10% of the sample is held by the ten biggest clonotypes. What was sequenced was memory CD4+ T cells sorted from blood. The cell subset or site tag for this specimen amounts to: CD45RA-negative fraction. These receptors were taken from a man aged 25-40 years in good health.

As concerns this clone: This may come from a read error, since a much larger clone is one base off. This chain uses TRBV2 with TRBJ2-3, with D unresolved. The CDR3 spans 12 residues. Germline CDR1 reads SNHLY; CDR2 reads FYNNEI. V lost 6 bases and J lost 6, with 10 bases in between. CDR3 loop: CASSLVLDTQYF. The CDR3 DNA reads TGTGCCAGCAGCTTAGTTTTGGATACGCAGTATTTT.

The chain recombines TRBV21-1 with TRBJ2-3. TRBV21-1 is listed as a pseudogene. CDR3 length: 14 amino acids. The CDR3 nucleotides read TGTGCCAGCGGTACCGGGGCTAGCACAGATACGCAGTATTTT. Protein sequence: CASGTGASTDTQYF.

The chain carries TRBV5-8 and TRBJ2-1, with D maybe TRBD2 (5 bases). Germline V lookup: CDR1 SGHTS, CDR2 YDEGEE. This CDR3 comprises 14 residues. Trimming pared 8 bases from V and 3 bases from J, leaving 15 bases between. The CDR3 is CASSSTGSYNEQFF. CDR3 sequence (DNA): TGTGCCAGTTCTAGCACGGGAAGCTACAATGAGCAGTTCTTC.

This rearrangement joins TRBV10-2 to TRBJ2-7; D is possibly TRBD1 or TRBD2 (6 bases each). Trimming removed 7 bases from V and 4 bases from J, with 26 bases in between. The CDR3 has 17 amino acids. CDR1 WSHSY and CDR2 SAAADI come from the germline V gene. Here the CDR3 reads CASMQGAVWGAGYEQYF. The CDR3, as DNA: TGCGCCAGCATGCAAGGCGCTGTTTGGGGGGCAGGATACGAGCAGTACTTC.

The CDR3 spells CASSPTGSEQYF. The CDR3 DNA is TGTGCCAGCTCACCTACAGGGTCCGAGCAGTACTTC. The rearrangement joins TRBV18 to TRBJ2-7, with D perhaps TRBD1 (6 bases). CDR1 KGHSH and CDR2 LQKENI come from the germline V gene. The ends were cut back, 3 bases at V and 6 bases at J, with 9 bases in the middle. The CDR3 runs 12 residues.

This clone has just one count. This rearrangement joins TRBV19 to TRBJ2-6; D is possibly TRBD1 (5 bases). Trimming removed 5 bases at V and 3 bases at J, with 8 bases between. Germline loops: CDR1 LNHDA, CDR2 SQIVND (reference sequence). This CDR3 is 14 amino acids long. CDR3 protein: CASSPGFGANVLTF. The CDR3 DNA is TGTGCCAGTAGTCCAGGGTTTGGGGCCAACGTCCTGACTTTC.

The chain combines TRBV30 with TRBJ2-7, with 7 nucleotides matching TRBD2. V lost 7 bases and J lost 5; bases outside the gene matches: 5. The CDR3 is 11 amino acids. Germline CDR1 is GTSNPN and CDR2 is SVGIG (reference sequence). CDR3 in DNA: TGTGCCTTTAGCGGGCGCGACGAGCAGTACTTC. Translating it yields CAFSGRDEQYF. The full variable domain, rest sourced from reference TRBV30 and TRBJ2-7, is SQTIHQWPATLVQPVGSPLSLECTVEGTSNPNLYWYRQAAGRGLQLLFYSVGIGQISSEVPQNLSASRPQDRQFILSSKKLLLSDSGFYLCAFSGRDEQYFGPGTRLTVT.

This clone was observed a handful of times. V is TRBV19 and J is TRBJ2-7; D might be TRBD1 or TRBD2, each matching 6 bases. The CDR3 length is 15 residues. V lost 5 bases to trimming and J lost 3 bases, with 17 bases between them. The germline V gene has CDR1 LNHDA and CDR2 SQIVND (reference sequence). Written as DNA, the CDR3 is TGTGCCAGTAGTTTCCTCGGGGGCATCTTCTACGAGCAGTACTTC. Amino acid sequence: CASSFLGGIFYEQYF.

This rearrangement joins TRBV14 to TRBJ2-2, with TRBD2 as a possible D gene (6 bases). Germline-derived CDR1 and CDR2 are SGHDN and FVKESK. The CDR3 spans 16 residues. The ends were cut back, 4 bases at V and 3 bases at J, with 15 bases in the middle. The CDR3 reads CASSPDHGGDTGELFF. The CDR3 bases are TGTGCCAGCAGCCCCGATCACGGAGGGGACACCGGGGAGCTGTTTTTT.

V gene TRBV7-2 combines with J gene TRBJ1-3, with a possible D match to TRBD1 (5 bases). The CDR3 contains 17 residues. The V gene's germline CDR1 is SGHTA and CDR2 FQGNSA. Trimming pared 1 base from V and 0 bases from J, leaving 13 bases between. DNA of the CDR3: TGTGCCAGCAGCTTAGACGTCCGGGACCTCTCTGGAAACACCATATATTTT. Its translation is CASSLDVRDLSGNTIYF.

J is TRBJ2-5 and V is TRBV6-5, with D hard to call. Germline loops: CDR1 MNHEY, CDR2 SVGAGI. Trimming removed 3 bases from V and 4 bases from J, with 12 bases in between. The CDR3 extends over 14 amino acids. The CDR3 is CASSYGTTRETQYF. In nucleotides, the CDR3 is TGTGCCAGCAGTTATGGAACCACGCGAGAGACCCAGTACTTC.

V gene TRBV7-3 combines with J gene TRBJ2-1; 7 bases map to TRBD1. This CDR3 is built from 18 residues. Germline V gene lookup returns CDR1 SGHTA and CDR2 FQGTGA. J lost 4 bases, V lost 4 bases, and 16 bases had no gene match. CDR3 coding DNA: TGTGCCAGCAGCTCCTATAACGCCCCGGGACAGCATTACAATGAGCAGTTCTTC. The encoded protein is CASSSYNAPGQHYNEQFF.

This clone was recorded a few times. The rearrangement links TRBV2 to TRBJ2-7; either TRBD1 or TRBD2 may fit D (5 bases each). Between the trimmed V and J ends, which lost 3 bases and 1 base, there was a span of 19 bases. This CDR3 is built from 17 residues. Germline lookup yields CDR1 SNHLY and CDR2 FYNNEI. In DNA, the CDR3 is TGTGCCAGCAGTGACCCCCACTGGGCAGGGAGTTCCTACGAGCAGTACTTC. Its protein product is CASSDPHWAGSSYEQYF.

The rearrangement joins TRBV19 to TRBJ2-1; 8 bases match TRBD2. Germline-derived CDR1 and CDR2 are LNHDA and SQIVND (reference sequence). The CDR3 sequence is 16 residues long. The V gene end was trimmed by 3 bases and the J gene end by 6 bases; junction bases not matched to a gene: 10. CDR3 residues: CASSIRAGEEGNEQFF. CDR3 bases: TGTGCCAGTAGTATCCGAGCGGGAGAGGAAGGCAATGAGCAGTTCTTC.

V usage is TRBV2 and J usage is TRBJ2-5; D call uncertain. Germline V gives CDR1 SNHLY, CDR2 FYNNEI. Trimming pared 7 bases from V and 4 bases from J, leaving 10 bases between. The CDR3 is 12 amino acids. Here the CDR3 reads CASNVLRETQYF. Written as DNA, the CDR3 is TGTGCCAGCAATGTATTACGAGAGACCCAGTACTTC. The full variable domain, rest sourced from reference TRBV2 and TRBJ2-5, is EPEVTQTPSHQVTQMGQEVILRCVPISNHLYFYWYRQILGQKVEFLVSFYNNEISEKSEIFDDQFSVERPDGSNFTLKIRSTKLEDSAMYFCASNVLRETQYFGPGTRLLVL.

This clone came up many times. V usage is TRBV28 and J usage is TRBJ1-5; a weak D match, TRBD1 (5 bases). From germline, CDR1 is MDHEN and CDR2 SYDVKM. V was clipped by 0 bases and J by 8 bases, with 11 bases between them. The CDR3 extends over 14 amino acids. The CDR3 nucleotides read TGTGCCAGCAGTTTATGGCAGGGAAGGAAGCCCCAGCATTTT. Its protein is CASSLWQGRKPQHF.

For this clone: This may stem from a read error, because a much larger clone lies one nucleotide away. The V call is TRBV2, the J call TRBJ1-2; D is unresolved. There are 14 residues in the CDR3. Germline V CDR1 and CDR2: SNHLY, FYNNEI. The CDR3 DNA is TGTGTCAGCACTATAACCGGGAGGGTTTATGGCTACACCTTC. This gives the protein CVSTITGRVYGYTF.

The chain employs TRBV11-3 and TRBJ2-1; D is perhaps TRBD1 or TRBD2 (5 bases each). Looked up from germline, CDR1 is SGHNT and CDR2 is YENEEA. Trimming removed 5 bases at V and 5 bases at J, with 13 bases between. This CDR3 region has 14 residues. The CDR3 DNA reads as TGTGCCAGCAGCGGGGGTGGGTATGACAATGAGCAGTTCTTC. Translating gives CASSGGGYDNEQFF.

For this clone: A far larger clone is only one base removed, so a read error is likely. The sample carries other DNA sequences with the same CDR3. The CDR3 region has the DNA TGTGCCAGCAGCTTAGGACAGAACACTGAAGCTTTCTTT. Translated: CASSLGQNTEAFF. The chain combines TRBV7-2 with TRBJ1-1; D ambiguous. CDR1 and CDR2 (germline): SGHTA, FQGNSA. The V and J ends lost 1 base and 1 base respectively, with 4 bases between them. The CDR3 is 13 residues long.

The V and J genes are TRBV7-2 and TRBJ2-1; 9 nucleotides agree with TRBD1. V lost 1 base and J lost 6; bases outside the gene matches: 4. Germline CDR1 is SGHTA and CDR2 is FQGNSA. The CDR3 spans 15 residues. The CDR3 DNA reads TGTGCCAGCAGCTTAGGGGACAGGGATACCAATGAGCAGTTCTTC. Encoded protein: CASSLGDRDTNEQFF.

The V gene is TRBV6-5, the J gene TRBJ1-1; 8 bases are a match to TRBD1. V lost 2 bases to trimming and J lost 1 base; unmatched junction nucleotides: 0. CDR3 length: 14 amino acids. Germline CDR1 MNHEY, CDR2 SVGAGI. CDR3 DNA sequence: TGTGCCAGCAGTTACGACAGGGGGAACACTGAAGCTTTCTTT. Translating it yields CASSYDRGNTEAFF.

The V gene is TRBV7-9, the J gene TRBJ2-7, with D uncertain. Germline V gene sequence: CDR1 SEHNR, CDR2 FQNEAQ (reference sequence). The CDR3 has 14 residues. The V end lost 4 bases, the J end lost 1 base, and 11 bases lay between the germline ends. The CDR3 region is CASSSYTLSYEQYF. The CDR3 DNA follows: TGTGCCAGCAGCTCCTACACCCTTTCCTACGAGCAGTACTTC.

V and J are TRBV27 and TRBJ2-1; 7 nucleotides agree with TRBD1. Germline assignment: CDR1 MNHEY and CDR2 SMNVEV (reference sequence). The J segment lost 1 base and the V segment lost 5 bases, leaving 8 bases of the junction unmatched. This CDR3 has 16 amino acids. For the CDR3, the DNA is TGTGCCAGCAGTCCTCCCCGACAGGGATCCTACAATGAGCAGTTCTTC. As protein: CASSPPRQGSYNEQFF.